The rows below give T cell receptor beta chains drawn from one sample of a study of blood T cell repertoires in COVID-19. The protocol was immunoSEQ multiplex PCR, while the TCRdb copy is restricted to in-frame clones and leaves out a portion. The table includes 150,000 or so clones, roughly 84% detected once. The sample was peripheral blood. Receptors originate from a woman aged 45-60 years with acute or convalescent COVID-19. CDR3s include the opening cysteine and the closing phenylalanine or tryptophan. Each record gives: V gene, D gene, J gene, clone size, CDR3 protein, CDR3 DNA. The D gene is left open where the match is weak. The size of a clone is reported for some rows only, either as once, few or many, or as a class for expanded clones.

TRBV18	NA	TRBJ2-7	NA	CASQSGQVYEQYF	TGTGCCAGCCAAAGTGGGCAGGTATACGAGCAGTACTTC
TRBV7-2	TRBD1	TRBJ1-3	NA	CASSIQGGVGNTIYF	TGTGCCAGCAGCATCCAGGGGGGCGTAGGAAACACCATATATTTT
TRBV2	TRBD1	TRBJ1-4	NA	CASSVDRGDEKLFF	TGTGCCAGCAGTGTGGACAGGGGGGATGAAAAACTGTTTTTT
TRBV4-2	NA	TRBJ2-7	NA	CASSQDLGGYEQYF	TGTGCCAGCAGCCAAGATCTTGGCGGCTACGAGCAGTACTTC
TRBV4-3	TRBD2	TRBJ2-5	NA	CASSQEERTSGGPQYF	TGCGCCAGCAGCCAAGAAGAGAGGACTAGCGGGGGGCCCCAGTACTTC
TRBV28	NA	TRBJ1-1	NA	CASSLVRGFSIEAFF	TGTGCCAGCAGTTTAGTGAGGGGGTTTAGTATTGAAGCTTTCTTT
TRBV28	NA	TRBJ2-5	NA	CASSSSRGPWVDQYF	TGTGCCAGCAGTTCCTCTAGGGGCCCATGGGTTGACCAGTACTTC
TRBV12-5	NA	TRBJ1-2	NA	CASGWSLGGYTF	TGTGCTAGTGGTTGGAGCTTGGGTGGCTACACCTTC
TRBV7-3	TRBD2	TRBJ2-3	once	CASSPRAGAGAYTQYF	TGTGCCAGCAGCCCCCGCGCGGGAGCGGGAGCTTATACGCAGTATTTT
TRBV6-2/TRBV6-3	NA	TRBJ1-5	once	CASSYSSRGNQPQHF	TGTGCCAGCAGTTACTCGAGTAGGGGAAATCAGCCCCAGCATTTT